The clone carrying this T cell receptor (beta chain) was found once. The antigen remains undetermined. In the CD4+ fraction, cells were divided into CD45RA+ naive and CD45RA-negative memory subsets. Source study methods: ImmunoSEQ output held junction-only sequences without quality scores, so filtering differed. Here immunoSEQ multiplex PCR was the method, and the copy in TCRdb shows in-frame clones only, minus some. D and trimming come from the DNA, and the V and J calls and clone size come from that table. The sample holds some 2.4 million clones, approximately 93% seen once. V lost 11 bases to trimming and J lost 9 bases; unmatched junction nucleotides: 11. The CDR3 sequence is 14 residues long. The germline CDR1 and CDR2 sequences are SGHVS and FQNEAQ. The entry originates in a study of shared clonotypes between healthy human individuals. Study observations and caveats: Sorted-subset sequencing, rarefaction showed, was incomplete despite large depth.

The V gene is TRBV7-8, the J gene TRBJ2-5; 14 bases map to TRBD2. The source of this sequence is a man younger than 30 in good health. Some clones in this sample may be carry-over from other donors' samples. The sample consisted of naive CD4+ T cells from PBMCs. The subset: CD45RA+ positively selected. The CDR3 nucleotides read TGTGCCCTAGGCGGGACTAGCGGGAGTTTGGCCCAGTACTTC. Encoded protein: CALGGTSGSLAQYF. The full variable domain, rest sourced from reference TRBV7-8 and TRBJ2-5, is GAGVSQSPRYKVAKRGQDVALRCDPISGHVSLFWYQQALGQGPEFLTYFQNEAQLDKSGLPSDRFFAERPEGSVSTLKIQRTQQEDSAVYLCALGGTSGSLAQYFGPGTRLLVL.